The rows below give T cell receptor beta chains drawn from one sample of a study of blood T cell repertoires in COVID-19. Repertoires were generated with immunoSEQ multiplex PCR, while TCRdb's copy carries only in-frame clones and drops some. The table has about 280,000 clones, 85% seen once; the top ten hold less than 15%. Input material: peripheral blood. These receptors all stem from a human donor in a cohort sampled during active COVID-19. Both conserved end residues are part of each CDR3. The D gene is left open where the match is weak. Clone size appears in some rows only: once, few, many, or a class for an expanded clone.

CDR3aa,CDR3nt,j_gene,abundance,v_gene,d_gene
CATSDYGSSYNEQFF,TGTGCCACCAGTGATTACGGGAGCTCCTACAATGAGCAGTTCTTC,TRBJ2-1,-,TRBV24-1,-
CASTEDRVTQPQHF,TGTGCCAGCACAGAAGACAGGGTGACTCAGCCCCAGCATTTT,TRBJ1-5,-,TRBV28,TRBD1
CASRQGREGNYGYTF,TGTGCCAGCAGGCAGGGGCGGGAGGGGAACTATGGCTACACCTTC,TRBJ1-2,-,TRBV2,-
CASSLERRTLLREDTQYF,TGCGCCAGCAGCCTGGAAAGACGGACTCTTCTGCGGGAAGATACGCAGTATTTT,TRBJ2-3,-,TRBV4-3,-
CASSPPGQGLAGRGGELFF,TGTGCCAGCAGCCCACCCGGCCAAGGACTAGCGGGACGGGGCGGGGAGCTGTTTTTT,TRBJ2-2,-,TRBV4-2,TRBD2
CASRAATGNYGYTF,TGTGCCAGCAGGGCAGCGACAGGGAACTATGGCTACACCTTC,TRBJ1-2,-,TRBV5-5,TRBD1
CASSSPGDTEAFF,TGTGCCAGCAGTTCTCCGGGGGACACTGAAGCTTTCTTT,TRBJ1-1,few,TRBV6-5,-
CASSIAQGGTDTQYF,TGTGCCAGTAGTATCGCACAGGGTGGCACAGATACGCAGTATTTT,TRBJ2-3,-,TRBV19,-
CASSSRDYVRLGAFF,TGTGCCAGCAGCTCGCGGGACTACGTTCGGTTGGGAGCTTTCTTT,TRBJ1-1,-,TRBV5-6,-
CASRESGRNNEQFF,TGTGCCAGCAGGGAAAGCGGGAGAAACAATGAGCAGTTCTTC,TRBJ2-1,-,TRBV6-1,TRBD2
CATSRGTDYGYTF,TGTGCCACCAGCAGGGGGACAGACTATGGCTACACCTTC,TRBJ1-2,few,TRBV15,TRBD1
CASTQTGGVNYGYTF,TGTGCCAGTACCCAGACAGGGGGAGTTAACTATGGCTACACCTTC,TRBJ1-2,-,TRBV19,TRBD1
CASSQDLRGLVRGQFF,TGTGCCAGCAGCCAAGATCTTAGGGGACTAGTCAGGGGTCAGTTCTTC,TRBJ2-1,-,TRBV3-1/TRBV3-2,TRBD2
CASSNVAGYYEQYF,TGTGCCAGCTCGAATGTAGCGGGATACTACGAGCAGTACTTC,TRBJ2-7,-,TRBV19,TRBD2
CASSYGGGNTIYF,TGTGCCAGCAGTTACGGGGGGGGAAACACCATATATTTT,TRBJ1-3,-,TRBV6-5,-
CASRLGLAGFYEQYF,TGTGCCAGCAGGTTGGGACTAGCGGGATTCTACGAGCAGTACTTC,TRBJ2-7,once,TRBV7-9,TRBD2
CASSELGAEEAFF,TGTGCCAGCAGTGAATTGGGGGCCGAGGAAGCTTTCTTT,TRBJ1-1,-,TRBV6-1,-
CASSRRSNQPQHF,TGTGCCAGCAGCCGGAGGAGCAATCAGCCCCAGCATTTT,TRBJ1-5,-,TRBV7-8,-
CASRDILGYTF,TGCGCCAGCAGGGACATTTTAGGCTACACCTTC,TRBJ1-2,once,TRBV5-1,-
CASSQQQGKVYEQYF,TGTGCCAGCAGCCAACAGCAGGGAAAAGTCTACGAGCAGTACTTC,TRBJ2-7,-,TRBV14,-
CASSPMREPYGYTF,TGTGCCAGCTCACCAATGCGGGAACCCTATGGCTACACCTTC,TRBJ1-2,-,TRBV18,-
CASSQDSGLAEKLFF,TGTGCCAGCAGCCAAGACTCCGGGTTGGCTGAAAAACTGTTTTTT,TRBJ1-4,-,TRBV4-2,-
CASSNDRGSYEQYF,TGTGCCAGCAGCAACGACAGGGGCTCCTACGAGCAGTACTTC,TRBJ2-7,-,TRBV7-2,TRBD1
CASSPRDYYNSPLHF,TGTGCCAGCAGTCCTCGAGACTACTATAATTCACCCCTCCACTTT,TRBJ1-6,-,TRBV9,-
CASSLVTAGNTGELFF,TGCGCCAGCAGCTTGGTTACAGCGGGGAACACCGGGGAGCTGTTTTTT,TRBJ2-2,-,TRBV5-1,-
CASREYHQETQYF,TGCGCCAGCAGGGAGTATCACCAAGAGACCCAGTACTTC,TRBJ2-5,-,TRBV5-1,-
CAISESGSGTNNEQFF,TGTGCCATCAGTGAGTCGGGTAGCGGGACCAACAATGAGCAGTTCTTC,TRBJ2-1,-,TRBV10-3,TRBD2
CASSLEGTGADTQYF,TGTGCCAGCAGCTTAGAAGGTACAGGGGCAGATACGCAGTATTTT,TRBJ2-3,-,TRBV7-9,TRBD1
CAWSLGTGSQPQHF,TGTGCCTGGAGTCTGGGGACAGGGAGCCAGCCCCAGCATTTT,TRBJ1-5,-,TRBV30,TRBD1
CASSPPGLAVNEQFF,TGTGCCAGCAGTCCTCCGGGACTAGCTGTAAATGAGCAGTTCTTC,TRBJ2-1,-,TRBV27,TRBD2
CASSPGVISSEAFF,TGTGCCAGCAGCCCCGGGGTGATATCGTCTGAAGCTTTCTTT,TRBJ1-1,-,TRBV7-9,-
CSAAQGIGNTIYF,TGCAGCGCGGCTCAGGGGATAGGAAACACCATATATTTT,TRBJ1-3,once,TRBV29-1,-
CASTHVGTGENIQYF,TGTGCCAGCACTCATGTCGGGACAGGGGAAAACATTCAGTACTTC,TRBJ2-4,-,TRBV28,TRBD1
CASRPLEGRLETQYF,TGTGCCAGCAGGCCTCTAGAGGGGAGGTTGGAGACCCAGTACTTC,TRBJ2-5,many,TRBV11-2,-